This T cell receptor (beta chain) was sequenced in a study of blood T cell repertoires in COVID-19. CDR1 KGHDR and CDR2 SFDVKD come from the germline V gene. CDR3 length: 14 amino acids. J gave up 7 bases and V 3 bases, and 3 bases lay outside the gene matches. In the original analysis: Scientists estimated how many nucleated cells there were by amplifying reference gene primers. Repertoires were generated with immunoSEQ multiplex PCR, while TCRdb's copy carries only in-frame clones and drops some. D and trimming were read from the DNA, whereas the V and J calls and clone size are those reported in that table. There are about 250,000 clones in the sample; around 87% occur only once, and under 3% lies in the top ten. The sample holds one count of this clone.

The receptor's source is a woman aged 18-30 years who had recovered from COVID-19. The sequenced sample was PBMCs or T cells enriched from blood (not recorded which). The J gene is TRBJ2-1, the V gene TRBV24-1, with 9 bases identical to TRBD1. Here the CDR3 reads CATSDRTGVNEQFF. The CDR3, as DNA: TGTGCCACCAGTGATCGGACAGGGGTAAATGAGCAGTTCTTC.